The 29 T cell receptor beta chains listed next were all sequenced from one sample in a study of resident and recirculating memory T cells in vitiligo listed by TCRdb under 2018. Libraries were constructed by the immunoSEQ multiplex PCR assay. This immuneACCESS table, as held by TCRdb, lists in-frame sequences with V and J called but not all clones. Of the missing ones, under half trace to an unresolved V gene in checked studies; the others have no known cause. Here the sample has around 78,000 clones; 92% occur a single time. 4% to 5.5% of the sample is taken by the ten largest. Sequencing was done on a sample of blood. These receptors originate from a male donor with vitiligo.

The gene calls are TRBV7-9 and TRBJ2-5, with 9 bases aligning to TRBD1. V lost 0 bases to trimming and J lost 4 bases; unmatched junction nucleotides: 3. This CDR3 contains 15 residues. In germline, CDR1 is SEHNR, CDR2 FQNEAQ (reference sequence). CDR3 in amino acids: CASSLATGGGETQYF. The CDR3 bases are TGTGCCAGCAGCTTAGCGACAGGGGGTGGAGAGACCCAGTACTTC.

The CDR3 sequence: CASSQDQASGRVTDTQYF. In DNA form, the CDR3 reads TGCGCCAGCAGCCAAGATCAGGCTAGCGGGAGGGTCACAGATACGCAGTATTTT. This rearrangement joins TRBV4-1 to TRBJ2-3, with 12 bases that match TRBD2. Germline V gene sequence: CDR1 MGHRA, CDR2 YSYEKL. The CDR3 totals 18 residues. J was trimmed by 2 bases and V by 0 bases; bases with no gene match: 6.

The V gene is TRBV10-3, the J gene TRBJ2-5; D may be TRBD2 (6 bases). CDR3 length: 13 amino acids. The V end lost 10 bases, the J end lost 5 bases, and 17 bases lay between the germline ends. Germline V gives CDR1 ENHRY, CDR2 SYGVKD. The CDR3 sequence is CATVAVLRETQYF. The CDR3 bases are TGTGCCACCGTAGCGGTCCTGAGGGAGACCCAGTACTTC.

The rearrangement uses TRBV6-1 and TRBJ2-2; D possibly corresponds to TRBD1 (5 bases). Trimming took 7 bases from V and 4 from J, leaving 7 bases between them. The germline CDR1 and CDR2 sequences are MNHNS and SASEGT. The CDR3 is 12 residues long. This CDR3 is CASTDSTGELFF. CDR3 bases: TGTGCCAGCACCGACAGCACCGGGGAGCTGTTTTTT.

The rearrangement joins TRBV28 to TRBJ2-7, with D tentatively TRBD1 (6 bases). Trimming pared 2 bases from V and 3 bases from J, leaving 8 bases between. CDR1 and CDR2 from the germline V gene are MDHEN and SYDVKM. The length of the CDR3 is 13 residues. The CDR3 DNA sequence: TGTGCCAGCAGTTTAGGGACATTCTACGAGCAGTACTTC. It translates to CASSLGTFYEQYF. Based on the CDR3 plus reference TRBV28 and TRBJ2-7, the full variable domain is DVKVTQSSRYLVKRTGEKVFLECVQDMDHENMFWYRQDPGLGLRLIYFSYDVKMKEKGDIPEGYSVSREKKERFSLILESASTNQTSMYLCASSLGTFYEQYFGPGTRLTVT.

The V gene is TRBV19, the J gene TRBJ1-3, with 10 bases identical to TRBD1. Germline values: CDR1 LNHDA, CDR2 SQIVND (reference sequence). Trimming removed 5 bases from V and 8 bases from J; junction bases left unmatched: 3. CDR3 size: 13 residues. CDR3: CASSADRGYTIYF. In nucleotides, the CDR3 is TGTGCCAGTAGTGCGGACAGGGGGTACACCATATATTTT.

This clone was detected once. V and J are TRBV6-1 and TRBJ1-1, with D tentatively TRBD1 (5 bases). Germline CDR1 and CDR2: MNHNS and SASEGT. This CDR3 contains 14 residues. With 2 bases removed from V and 4 bases from J, the gap between germline ends came to 11 bases. The CDR3 coding sequence is TGTGCCAGCAGTGAACACCGGGGGATCACTGAAGCTTTCTTT. It translates to CASSEHRGITEAFF.

This sequence joins TRBV5-1 and TRBJ2-3, with 14 nucleotides matching TRBD2. J lost 9 bases, V lost 4 bases, and 4 bases had no gene match. This CDR3 region has 14 residues. Germline CDR1 reads SGHRS; CDR2 reads YFSETQ. CDR3 sequence reads: CASSPGLAGVTQYF. The CDR3 DNA is TGCGCCAGCAGCCCGGGACTAGCGGGAGTCACGCAGTATTTT.

This sequence joins TRBV9 and TRBJ2-7; 9 bases match TRBD1. This CDR3 has 16 amino acids. Trimming cost V 3 bases and J 1 base; bases outside gene matches: 8. Germline V gives CDR1 SGDLS, CDR2 YYNGEE. For the CDR3, the DNA is TGTGCCAGCAGCGATGGCCGGGACAGGGAGTCCTACGAGCAGTACTTC. It yields the protein CASSDGRDRESYEQYF.

The chain combines TRBV5-4 with TRBJ2-7; 15 positions agree with TRBD2. CDR3 length equals 16 residues. J gave up 2 bases and V 4 bases, and 4 bases lay outside the gene matches. CDR1 SGHNT and CDR2 YYREEE come from the germline V gene (reference sequence). CDR3 sequence: CASSPGLAGGTYEQYF. The CDR3 DNA sequence: TGTGCCAGCAGCCCTGGACTAGCGGGAGGGACCTACGAGCAGTACTTC.

The chain couples TRBV7-6 to TRBJ2-1; 9 bases are a match to TRBD2. CDR3 length equals 15 residues. Germline CDR1 and CDR2: SGHVS and FNYEAQ. After removal of 5 bases from V and 4 bases from J, the junction contained 6 bases not matched to a gene. This chain's CDR3 is CASSLGLAVYNEQFF. CDR3 bases: TGTGCCAGCAGCCTGGGACTAGCAGTTTACAATGAGCAGTTCTTC. Supplemented by reference TRBV7-6 and TRBJ2-1, the full variable domain reads GAGVSQSPRYKVTKRGQDVALRCDPISGHVSLYWYRQALGQGPEFLTYFNYEAQQDKSGLPNDRFSAERPEGSISTLTIQRTEQRDSAMYRCASSLGLAVYNEQFFGPGTRLTVL.

The chain joins TRBV11-2 to TRBJ1-2; perhaps TRBD1 as D (5 bases). CDR3 size: 15 residues. The V and J ends lost 1 base and 8 bases respectively, with 17 bases between them. Per germline, CDR1 SGHAT and CDR2 FQNNGV. The CDR3 sequence: CASSLVGDGSGGYTF. As DNA, the CDR3 is TGTGCCAGCAGCTTAGTGGGGGACGGGAGCGGAGGCTACACCTTC.

The chain links TRBV2 to TRBJ2-1, with D unresolved. CDR1 is SNHLY and CDR2 is FYNNEI in the germline V gene. The CDR3 length is 12 residues. V dropped 7 bases and J dropped 8 bases, with 12 bases sitting between them. The CDR3: CASTPNGDEQFF. In DNA form, the CDR3 reads TGTGCCAGCACCCCTAACGGAGATGAGCAGTTCTTC.

CDR3 bases: TGTGCCAGCAGCCCCCCAATCCGGACAGGGGGCTGGCTTAGCTCCTACAATGAGCAGTTCTTC. Translated: CASSPPIRTGGWLSSYNEQFF. V and J are TRBV13 and TRBJ2-1, with 11 positions matching TRBD1. With V trimmed by 5 bases and J by 0 bases, 18 bases remained unmatched. Per the germline V gene, CDR1 is PRHDT and CDR2 is FYEKMQ (reference sequence). CDR3 length: 21 amino acids.

V and J are TRBV4-3 and TRBJ2-1; D call uncertain. V was trimmed by 0 bases and J by 2 bases, leaving 8 bases between them. The CDR3 sequence is 15 residues long. Germline CDR1 reads LGHNA; CDR2 reads YSLEER. CDR3 DNA sequence: TGCGCCAGCAGCCAAGAGAACAGCCCCTACAATGAGCAGTTCTTC. Amino acids: CASSQENSPYNEQFF.

V and J are TRBV4-1 and TRBJ1-1; D is unclear. CDR1 and CDR2 (germline): MGHRA, YSYEKL. Deletions cut 2 bases from V and 0 bases from J, with 13 bases between. CDR3 size: 16 residues. This chain's CDR3 is CASSQFYATLNTEAFF. CDR3 DNA: TGCGCCAGCAGCCAATTCTATGCTACGTTGAACACTGAAGCTTTCTTT.

The rearrangement joins TRBV13 to TRBJ1-3; D is uncertain. Trimming left V 1 base short and J 4 bases short, with 5 bases between. The CDR3 length is 13 residues. Germline CDR1 is PRHDT and CDR2 is FYEKMQ (reference sequence). CDR3 DNA: TGTGCCAGCAGCTTAGTCGTGGGAAACACCATATATTTT. It translates to CASSLVVGNTIYF.

The chain joins TRBV6-1 to TRBJ2-7; D unresolved. This CDR3 region has 11 residues. V was cut by 5 bases and J by 5 bases, with 7 bases left in between. Germline CDR1 reads MNHNS; CDR2 reads SASEGT. The CDR3 region is CASSLADEQYF. The DNA for the CDR3 is TGTGCCAGCAGTCTTGCGGACGAGCAGTACTTC.

The chain couples TRBV28 to TRBJ2-7; no firm D call. CDR3 length equals 12 residues. Germline assignment: CDR1 MDHEN and CDR2 SYDVKM. V lost 6 bases to trimming and J lost 5 bases, with 11 bases between them. CDR3 amino acids: CASRNSFHEQYF. For the CDR3, the DNA is TGTGCCAGCAGGAACAGTTTCCACGAGCAGTACTTC. Based on the CDR3 plus reference TRBV28 and TRBJ2-7, the full variable domain is DVKVTQSSRYLVKRTGEKVFLECVQDMDHENMFWYRQDPGLGLRLIYFSYDVKMKEKGDIPEGYSVSREKKERFSLILESASTNQTSMYLCASRNSFHEQYFGPGTRLTVT.

This clone was seen once. This chain joins TRBV29-1 and TRBJ1-2; weak D call: TRBD1 (6 bases). Germline values: CDR1 SQVTM, CDR2 ANQGSEA. The CDR3 sequence is 13 residues long. Trimming left V 4 bases short and J 0 bases short, with 9 bases between. The CDR3 DNA sequence: TGCAGCGTTGCGGACAGACCTAACTATGGCTACACCTTC. Translation gives CSVADRPNYGYTF.

The CDR3 sequence: CASSFGQRKGETQYF. CDR3 bases: TGTGCCAGCAGCTTCGGACAGCGTAAGGGAGAGACCCAGTACTTC. The chain couples TRBV7-9 to TRBJ2-5; D is perhaps TRBD1 (6 bases). V dropped 3 bases and J dropped 4 bases, with 15 bases sitting between them. The CDR3 sequence is 15 residues long. Germline V gene sequence: CDR1 SEHNR, CDR2 FQNEAQ (reference sequence).

The V gene is TRBV7-8, the J gene TRBJ2-3; 8 bases map to TRBD2. The V and J ends lost 5 bases and 5 bases, in that order; junction bases with no gene match: 18. Germline values: CDR1 SGHVS, CDR2 FQNEAQ. This CDR3 is 18 amino acids long. CDR3 coding DNA: TGTGCCAGCAGCCCACGTACCGGGACTAGTTCATTCCGAGATACGCAGTATTTT. Translated, it gives CASSPRTGTSSFRDTQYF.

This clone was detected ten times or more. The chain employs TRBV28 and TRBJ2-1, with TRBD1 identical over 11 bases. CDR1 is MDHEN and CDR2 is SYDVKM in the germline V gene. J was trimmed by 6 bases and V by 4 bases; bases with no gene match: 5. The CDR3 covers 15 residues. The CDR3 reads CASSSGQGDVNEQFF. The DNA of the CDR3 is TGTGCCAGCAGTTCGGGACAGGGGGACGTCAATGAGCAGTTCTTC.

V is TRBV7-8 and J is TRBJ2-1; D is perhaps TRBD2 (5 bases). Germline V gene sequence: CDR1 SGHVS, CDR2 FQNEAQ. Deletions cut 5 bases from V and 5 bases from J, with 10 bases between. The CDR3 covers 13 residues. The DNA of the CDR3 is TGTGCCAGCAGCCTCGGGGTTAACAATGAGCAGTTCTTC. It encodes CASSLGVNNEQFF.

The J gene is TRBJ1-5, the V gene TRBV5-7, with D unresolved. TRBV5-7 is labeled an ORF, and its function is uncertain. Trimming took 2 bases from V and 5 from J, leaving 23 bases between them. CDR3 length: 18 residues. The CDR3 nucleotides are TGTGCCAGCAGCTTAGGGAGGTGGCGGGGTCGTACCGATCAGCCCCAGCATTTT. Its protein product is CASSLGRWRGRTDQPQHF.

This chain uses TRBV18 with TRBJ2-6; 7 bases align to TRBD1. CDR1 is KGHSH, CDR2 LQKENI, per germline. This CDR3 is built from 17 residues. Trimming took 2 bases from V and 2 from J; bases not matched to a gene: 6. The CDR3: CASSPNKGQPGANVLTF. In DNA, the CDR3 is TGTGCCAGCTCACCAAATAAGGGACAGCCTGGGGCCAACGTCCTGACTTTC.

V gene TRBV7-8 combines with J gene TRBJ1-3, with a possible D match to TRBD1 (6 bases). With 5 bases removed from V and 0 bases from J, the gap between germline ends came to 17 bases. This CDR3 contains 17 residues. Germline CDR1 SGHVS, CDR2 FQNEAQ. Written as DNA, the CDR3 is TGTGCCAGCAGCGCACAGAGGACAGCTTTCTCTGGAAACACCATATATTTT. Translation gives CASSAQRTAFSGNTIYF. The full variable domain, rest sourced from reference TRBV7-8 and TRBJ1-3, is GAGVSQSPRYKVAKRGQDVALRCDPISGHVSLFWYQQALGQGPEFLTYFQNEAQLDKSGLPSDRFFAERPEGSVSTLKIQRTQQEDSAVYLCASSAQRTAFSGNTIYFGEGSWLTVV.

The V gene is TRBV18, the J gene TRBJ2-5; D is possibly TRBD2 (6 bases). Germline CDR1 is KGHSH and CDR2 is LQKENI. This CDR3 comprises 16 residues. Trimming shortened V by 2 bases and J by 5 bases, and 18 bases separated the two germline ends. As DNA, the CDR3 is TGTGCCAGCTCACCATGGGCAGGGAGGAACGAGGAGACCCAGTACTTC. The encoded protein is CASSPWAGRNEETQYF.

The chain carries TRBV19 and TRBJ2-7, with 11 bases aligning to TRBD2. The CDR3 spans 14 residues. Trimming removed 1 base from V and 5 bases from J; junction bases left unmatched: 1. The germline gives CDR1 LNHDA, CDR2 SQIVND (reference sequence). CDR3 DNA: TGTGCCAGTAGTATAGGACTAGCGGGACACGAGCAGTACTTC. Its translation is CASSIGLAGHEQYF.